This note documents a single TCR beta chain sequence. This sample was included in a study of T cell changes during pregnancy in multiple sclerosis. Method: immunoSEQ multiplex PCR; TCRdb's copy keeps in-frame clones and lacks some. The sample yields roughly 72,000 clones, more than 70% seen once. There are 17 residues in the CDR3. Losses at the gene ends were 0 bases for V and 2 bases for J; bases not matched to a gene: 6. Looked up from germline, CDR1 is MDHEN and CDR2 is SYDVKM. The TCR originated in a female donor in good health, enrolled as a control in a pregnancy study. Sequencing used peripheral blood, obtained in the first trimester of pregnancy. The chain carries TRBV28 and TRBJ2-3; TRBD2 matches at 9 bases. Here the CDR3 DNA reads TGTGCCAGCAGTTTATGGGCTAGCGGGACTTTCACAGATACGCAGTATTTT. Protein sequence: CASSLWASGTFTDTQYF.